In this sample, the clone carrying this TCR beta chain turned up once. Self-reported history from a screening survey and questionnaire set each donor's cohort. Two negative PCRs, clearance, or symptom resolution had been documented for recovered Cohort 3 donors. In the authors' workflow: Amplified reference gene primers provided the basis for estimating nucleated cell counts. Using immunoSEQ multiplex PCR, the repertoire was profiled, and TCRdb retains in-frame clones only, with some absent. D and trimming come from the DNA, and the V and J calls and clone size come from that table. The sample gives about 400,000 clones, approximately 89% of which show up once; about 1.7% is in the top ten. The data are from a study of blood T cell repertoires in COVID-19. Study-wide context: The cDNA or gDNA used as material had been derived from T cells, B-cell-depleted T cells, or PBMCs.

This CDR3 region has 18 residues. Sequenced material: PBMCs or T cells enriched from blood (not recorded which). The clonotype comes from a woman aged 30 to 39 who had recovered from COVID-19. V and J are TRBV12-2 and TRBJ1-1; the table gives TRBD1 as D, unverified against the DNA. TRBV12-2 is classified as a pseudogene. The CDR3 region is CASRLANRQGALGTEAFF. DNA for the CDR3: TGTGCAAGTCGCTTAGCTAACAGACAGGGGGCGCTCGGCACTGAAGCTTTCTTT.